The rows below give T cell receptor beta chains drawn from one sample of a study of early T cells in non-severe SARS-CoV-2 infection. From the 5' RACE reads, TCRdb called clonotypes with MiXCR, one entry per CDR3 protein. The table has about 66,000 distinct CDR3 sequences, over 8% seen once. The source material was whole blood. The source of these receptors is an adult who was a healthcare worker with PCR-confirmed SARS-CoV-2 infection or an uninfected control (not recorded which). CDR3s include the opening cysteine and the closing phenylalanine or tryptophan. The order of the fields is CDR3 protein, CDR3 DNA, D gene, clone size, V gene, J gene. The D gene is left open where the match is weak. Clone sizes are given selectively: once, few, many, or a class where the clone is expanded.

CASSLWGAIGETQYF,TGTGCCAGCAGTTTATGGGGGGCGATAGGAGAGACCCAGTACTTC,.,.,TRBV28,TRBJ2-5
CASSPLLAGYEQYF,TGCGCCAGCAGCCCGCTGCTAGCCGGCTACGAGCAGTACTTC,.,few,TRBV4-1,TRBJ2-7
CASSSTGGFTGELFF,TGTGCCAGCAGCTCCACTGGGGGGTTTACCGGGGAGCTGTTTTTT,.,.,TRBV11-3,TRBJ2-2
CASSLGLGDSPLHF,TGCGCCAGCAGCTTGGGACTAGGTGATTCACCCCTCCACTTT,.,.,TRBV5-1,TRBJ1-6
CASSRHSGTAQNSPLHF,TGTGCCAGCAGTCGACACTCCGGGACAGCTCAAAATTCACCCCTCCACTTT,TRBD1,.,TRBV28,TRBJ1-6
CAWSPTSNNEQFF,TGTGCCTGGAGTCCCACTAGCAACAATGAGCAGTTCTTC,.,.,TRBV30,TRBJ2-1
CASSQDQGSGANVLTF,TGTGCCAGCAGCCAAGATCAGGGCTCTGGGGCCAACGTCCTGACTTTC,.,medium-sized,TRBV4-2,TRBJ2-6
CASSFPPDTTNYGYTF,TGTGCCAGCAGTTTCCCCCCGGACACCACTAACTATGGCTACACCTTC,.,.,TRBV28,TRBJ1-2
CASSPGQGVDEQYF,TGCGCCAGCAGCCCAGGACAGGGGGTCGACGAGCAGTACTTC,TRBD1,.,TRBV5-1,TRBJ2-7
CASSRRGQGSDTQYF,TGTGCCAGCAGCCGCCGAGGACAGGGCTCAGATACGCAGTATTTT,TRBD1,few,TRBV5-6,TRBJ2-3
CASSPLDRVGETQYF,TGTGCCAGCAGCCCGTTAGACAGGGTAGGGGAGACCCAGTACTTC,TRBD1,few,TRBV14,TRBJ2-5
CASSPISAGGSHNEQFF,TGTGCCAGCAGCCCCATATCGGCGGGAGGTAGCCACAATGAGCAGTTCTTC,TRBD2,many,TRBV7-6,TRBJ2-1
CAWTLDRAGTGELFF,TGTGCCTGGACGCTGGACAGGGCAGGCACCGGGGAGCTGTTTTTT,TRBD1,many,TRBV30,TRBJ2-2
CASSFYSGTVHEKLFF,TGTGCCAGCAGCTTTTATTCTGGGACAGTTCACGAAAAACTGTTTTTT,TRBD1,many,TRBV7-9,TRBJ1-4
CASSYAGTDYEQYF,TGTGCCAGCAGTTACGCCGGGACAGACTACGAGCAGTACTTC,TRBD1,few,TRBV6-5,TRBJ2-7
CSARGWTPSTYEQYF,TGCAGTGCTAGAGGTTGGACACCCTCCACCTACGAGCAGTACTTC,.,.,TRBV20-1,TRBJ2-7
CASSGASTDTQYF,TGTGCCAGTTCGGGAGCCAGCACAGATACGCAGTATTTT,.,many,TRBV5-4,TRBJ2-3
CASSHPGLAGPGELFF,TGCGCCAGCAGCCATCCGGGACTAGCGGGACCAGGGGAGCTGTTTTTT,TRBD2,few,TRBV4-1,TRBJ2-2
CASSFWQTNSPLHF,TGTGCCAGCAGTTTTTGGCAGACTAATTCACCCCTCCACTTT,.,few,TRBV28,TRBJ1-6
CASGRQGSTQYF,TGTGCCAGCGGGAGACAGGGGTCGACCCAGTACTTC,TRBD1,few,TRBV28,TRBJ2-5
CASSGGTDTQYF,TGTGCCAGCAGCGGGGGCACAGATACGCAGTATTTT,.,many,TRBV7-3,TRBJ2-3
CASSLVGGQGAFEQFF,TGTGCCAGCAGCTTAGTAGGGGGACAGGGGGCCTTTGAGCAGTTCTTC,TRBD1,.,TRBV7-8,TRBJ2-1
CSARRVSEQYF,TGCAGTGCTAGAAGGGTTTCCGAGCAGTACTTC,.,.,TRBV20-1,TRBJ2-7
CASSLSFQETQYF,TGTGCCAGCAGTTTATCGTTTCAAGAGACCCAGTACTTC,.,few,TRBV27,TRBJ2-5
CASSSPRRTSNEQFF,TGTGCCAGCAGTTCCCCCCGCAGGACGAGCAATGAGCAGTTCTTC,.,.,TRBV28,TRBJ2-1
CSARARDEPYEQYF,TGCAGTGCTAGAGCCCGGGACGAACCCTACGAGCAGTACTTC,.,few,TRBV20-1,TRBJ2-7
CASSPRGTVFSGNTIYF,TGTGCCAGCAGTCCCAGGGGGACAGTGTTCTCTGGAAACACCATATATTTT,TRBD1,few,TRBV27,TRBJ1-3
CASSDPTGVVNEQFF,TGTGCCAGCAGTGACCCGACGGGAGTGGTCAATGAGCAGTTCTTC,.,few,TRBV6-1,TRBJ2-1
CASSRGNTGELFF,TGTGCCAGCAGCCGAGGGAACACCGGGGAGCTGTTTTTT,.,.,TRBV5-8,TRBJ2-2
CAWSPTGGYNQPQHF,TGTGCCTGGAGTCCCACAGGGGGCTACAATCAGCCCCAGCATTTT,TRBD1,many,TRBV30,TRBJ1-5
CSAREWRLAGDGELFF,TGCAGTGCTAGAGAGTGGAGGCTAGCGGGAGACGGGGAGCTGTTTTTT,TRBD2,few,TRBV20-1,TRBJ2-2
CASSQGDRGRGETQYF,TGCGCCAGCAGCCAAGGCGACAGGGGGCGCGGAGAGACCCAGTACTTC,TRBD1,few,TRBV4-1,TRBJ2-5
CASSFHGTGGADTQYF,TGTGCCAGCAGTTTCCACGGGACGGGGGGCGCAGATACGCAGTATTTT,.,many,TRBV28,TRBJ2-3
CASSLGHPSYEQYF,TGTGCCAGCAGCCTGGGACACCCCTCCTACGAGCAGTACTTC,.,few,TRBV9,TRBJ2-7
CASSYGRTRFSDTQYF,TGTGCCAGCAGTTACGGTCGGACCCGTTTTTCGGATACGCAGTATTTT,.,many,TRBV6-2/TRBV6-3,TRBJ2-3
CAWSVGGANVLTF,TGTGCCTGGAGTGTAGGTGGGGCCAACGTCCTGACTTTC,.,many,TRBV30,TRBJ2-6
CATSAGWGGSYEQYF,TGTGCCACCTCTGCAGGGTGGGGAGGATCCTACGAGCAGTACTTC,.,few,TRBV24-1,TRBJ2-7
CASSFSRTGLGTGELFF,TGTGCCAGCAGCTTCTCCCGGACAGGGCTTGGCACCGGGGAGCTGTTTTTT,TRBD1,few,TRBV5-5,TRBJ2-2
CASSGTGDTGELFF,TGTGCCAGCAGTGGGACAGGGGACACCGGGGAGCTGTTTTTT,TRBD1,medium-sized,TRBV6-4,TRBJ2-2
CASSNPPFGGYSNQPQHF,TGTGCCAGTAGTAACCCCCCCTTTGGAGGGTACAGCAATCAGCCCCAGCATTTT,.,.,TRBV19,TRBJ1-5
CSAPQGGNTIYF,TGCAGTGCGCCACAGGGTGGAAACACCATATATTTT,.,few,TRBV20-1,TRBJ1-3
CASSPAGDRPYEQYF,TGTGCCAGCAGCCCAGCTGGGGACAGACCCTACGAGCAGTACTTC,TRBD1,few,TRBV7-7,TRBJ2-7
CASSVTPGESYEQYF,TGTGCCAGCAGCGTCACTCCGGGGGAGTCGTACGAGCAGTACTTC,.,few,TRBV9,TRBJ2-7
CASSPSVAAKETQYF,TGTGCCAGCAGCCCCTCGGTGGCGGCAAAAGAGACCCAGTACTTC,.,.,TRBV12-3/TRBV12-4,TRBJ2-5
CASSPSSYNSPLHF,TGTGCCAGCAGTCCCAGCTCCTATAATTCACCCCTCCACTTT,.,.,TRBV12-3/TRBV12-4,TRBJ1-6
CASSQDGFTDTQYF,TGCGCCAGCAGCCAAGATGGCTTCACAGATACGCAGTATTTT,.,few,TRBV4-1,TRBJ2-3
CASSFALAGIDEQFF,TGTGCCAGCAGCTTTGCGCTAGCAGGTATTGATGAGCAGTTCTTC,.,.,TRBV5-6,TRBJ2-1
CAISDLAGAEQETQYF,TGTGCCATCAGTGACCTCGCGGGAGCGGAACAAGAGACCCAGTACTTC,TRBD2,few,TRBV10-3,TRBJ2-5
CASSSEWSSYNEQFF,TGTGCCAGCAGCTCAGAGTGGTCCTCCTACAATGAGCAGTTCTTC,.,many,TRBV7-8,TRBJ2-1
CAWRAGKSYEQYF,TGTGCCTGGAGGGCAGGAAAATCCTACGAGCAGTACTTC,.,many,TRBV30,TRBJ2-7
CSAFEGGQETQYF,TGCAGTGCTTTTGAGGGAGGGCAAGAGACCCAGTACTTC,TRBD2,.,TRBV20-1,TRBJ2-5
CASSQKRNTGELFF,TGTGCCAGCAGCCAAAAAAGAAACACCGGGGAGCTGTTTTTT,.,.,TRBV7-3,TRBJ2-2